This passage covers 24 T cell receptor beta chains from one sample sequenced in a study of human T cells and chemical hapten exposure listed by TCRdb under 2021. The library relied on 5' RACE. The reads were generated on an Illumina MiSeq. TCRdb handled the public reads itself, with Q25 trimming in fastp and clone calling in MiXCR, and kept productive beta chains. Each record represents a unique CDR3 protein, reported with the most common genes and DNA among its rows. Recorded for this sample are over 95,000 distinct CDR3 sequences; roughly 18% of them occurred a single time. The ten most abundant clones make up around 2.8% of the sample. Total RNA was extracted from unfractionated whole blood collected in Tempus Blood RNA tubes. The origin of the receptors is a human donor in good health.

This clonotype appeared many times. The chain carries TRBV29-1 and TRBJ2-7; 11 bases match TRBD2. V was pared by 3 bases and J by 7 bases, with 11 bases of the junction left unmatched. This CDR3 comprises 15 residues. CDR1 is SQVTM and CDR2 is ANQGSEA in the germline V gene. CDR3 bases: TGCAGCGTTGAGGTGGGCACTAGCGGGAGAGGAGAGCAGTACTTC. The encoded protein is CSVEVGTSGRGEQYF.

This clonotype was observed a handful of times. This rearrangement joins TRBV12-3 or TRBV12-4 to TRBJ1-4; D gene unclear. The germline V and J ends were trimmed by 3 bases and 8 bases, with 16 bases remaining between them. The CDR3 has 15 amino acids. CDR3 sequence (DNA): TGTGCCAGCAGTTTGTCCCCGGTTGGGCGAGAAAAACTGTTTTTT. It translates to CASSLSPVGREKLFF.

As DNA, the CDR3 is TGTGCCAGCAGCTTAGTATCGGGACAGTACACCGGGGAGCTGTTTTTT. It is translated as CASSLVSGQYTGELFF. The chain joins TRBV7-2 to TRBJ2-2; 7 bases align to TRBD1. This CDR3 has 16 residues. The J segment lost 3 bases and the V segment lost 1 base, leaving 5 bases of the junction unmatched. Germline loops: CDR1 SGHTA, CDR2 FQGNSA.

The CDR3 nucleotides read TGTGCCAGCAGCTTATTTTCCGGACGCCCCACCTCTGAGCAGTTCTTC. Protein: CASSLFSGRPTSEQFF. The rearrangement uses TRBV7-9 and TRBJ2-1; D gene ambiguous. The V end was cut by 2 bases, the J end by 9 bases, with 20 bases between. The CDR3 is made up of 16 amino acids. The germline CDR1 and CDR2 sequences are SEHNR and FQNEAQ (reference sequence). The complete variable domain, with remaining parts taken from reference TRBV7-9 and TRBJ2-1, reads DTGVSQNPRHKITKRGQNVTFRCDPISEHNRLYWYRQTLGQGPEFLTYFQNEAQLEKSRLLSDRFSAERPKGSFSTLEIQRTEQGDSAMYLCASSLFSGRPTSEQFFGPGTRLTVL.

This CDR3 is CSAREEGEKAFF. The CDR3 region has the DNA TGCAGTGCTAGAGAGGAAGGGGAAAAAGCTTTCTTT. The V and J genes are TRBV20-1 and TRBJ1-1; D might be TRBD1 (5 bases). V shed 0 bases and J shed 9 bases, with 11 bases lying between them. CDR3 size: 12 residues. Germline CDR1 is DFQATT and CDR2 is SNEGSKA (reference sequence).

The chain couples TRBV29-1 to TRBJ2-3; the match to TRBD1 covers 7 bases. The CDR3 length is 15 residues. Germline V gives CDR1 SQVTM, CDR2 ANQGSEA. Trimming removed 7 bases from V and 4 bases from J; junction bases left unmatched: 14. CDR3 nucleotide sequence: TGCAGCGCCCGCCTCGACGACAGGGATCCAGATACGCAGTATTTT. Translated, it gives CSARLDDRDPDTQYF.

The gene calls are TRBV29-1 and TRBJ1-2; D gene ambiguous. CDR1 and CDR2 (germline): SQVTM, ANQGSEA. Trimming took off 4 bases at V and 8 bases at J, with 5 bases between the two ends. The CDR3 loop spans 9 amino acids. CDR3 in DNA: TGCAGCGTTGGCGGGGGCTACACCTTC. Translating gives CSVGGGYTF.

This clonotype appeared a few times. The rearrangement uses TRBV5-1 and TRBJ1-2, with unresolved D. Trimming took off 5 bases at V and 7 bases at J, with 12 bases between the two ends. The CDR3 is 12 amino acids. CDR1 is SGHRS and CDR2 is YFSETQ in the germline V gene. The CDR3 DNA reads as TGCGCCAGCAGAACAGACACTACTGGCTACACCTTC. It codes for CASRTDTTGYTF.

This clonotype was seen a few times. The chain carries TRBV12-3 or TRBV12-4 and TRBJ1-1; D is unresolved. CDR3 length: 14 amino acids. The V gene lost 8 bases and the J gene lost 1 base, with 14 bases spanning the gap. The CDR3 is CASVPGKQNTEAFF. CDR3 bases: TGTGCCAGCGTCCCGGGCAAACAGAACACTGAAGCTTTCTTT.

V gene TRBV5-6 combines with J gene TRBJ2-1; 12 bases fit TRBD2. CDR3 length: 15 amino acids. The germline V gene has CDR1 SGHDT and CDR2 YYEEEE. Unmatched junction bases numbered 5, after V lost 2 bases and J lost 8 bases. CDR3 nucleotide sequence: TGTGCCAGCAGCTTCATGACTAGCGGGAGAGATGAGCAGTTCTTC. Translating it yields CASSFMTSGRDEQFF.

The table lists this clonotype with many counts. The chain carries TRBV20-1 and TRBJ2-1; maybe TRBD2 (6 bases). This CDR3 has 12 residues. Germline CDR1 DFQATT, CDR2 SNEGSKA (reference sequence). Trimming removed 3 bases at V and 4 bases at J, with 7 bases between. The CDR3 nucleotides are TGCAGTGCTAGGCGGGATTACAATGAGCAGTTCTTC. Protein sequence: CSARRDYNEQFF.

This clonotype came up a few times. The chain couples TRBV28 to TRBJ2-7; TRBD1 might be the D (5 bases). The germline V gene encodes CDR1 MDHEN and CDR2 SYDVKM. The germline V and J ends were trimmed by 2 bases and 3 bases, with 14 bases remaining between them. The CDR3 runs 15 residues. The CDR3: CASSLLRTNFYEQYF. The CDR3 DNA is TGTGCCAGCAGTTTACTTAGGACAAACTTCTACGAGCAGTACTTC.

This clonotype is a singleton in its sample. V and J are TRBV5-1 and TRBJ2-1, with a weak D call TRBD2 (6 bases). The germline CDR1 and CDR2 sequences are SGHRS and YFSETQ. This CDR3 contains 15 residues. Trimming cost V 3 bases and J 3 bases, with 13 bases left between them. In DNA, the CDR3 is TGCGCCAGCAGCTCGACGGGACTGGACTACAATGAGCAGTTCTTC. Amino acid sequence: CASSSTGLDYNEQFF.

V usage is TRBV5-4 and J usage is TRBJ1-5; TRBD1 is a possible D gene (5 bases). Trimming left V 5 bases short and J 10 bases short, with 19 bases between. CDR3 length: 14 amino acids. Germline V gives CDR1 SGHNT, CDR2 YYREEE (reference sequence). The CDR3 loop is CASRRGPRDFPQHF. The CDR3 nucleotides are TGTGCCAGCAGGCGCGGTCCCAGGGATTTTCCCCAGCATTTT.

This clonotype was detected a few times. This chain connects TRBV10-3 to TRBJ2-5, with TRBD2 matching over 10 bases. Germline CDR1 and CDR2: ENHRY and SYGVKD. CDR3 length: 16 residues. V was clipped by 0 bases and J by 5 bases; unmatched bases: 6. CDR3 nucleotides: TGTGCCATCAGTGAGTCCGGGCTAGCGGGAGTGGAGACCCAGTACTTC. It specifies CAISESGLAGVETQYF.

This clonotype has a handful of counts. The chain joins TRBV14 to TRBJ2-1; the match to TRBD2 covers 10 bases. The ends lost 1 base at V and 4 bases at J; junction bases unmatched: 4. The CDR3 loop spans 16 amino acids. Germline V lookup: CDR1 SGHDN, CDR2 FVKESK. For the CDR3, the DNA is TGTGCCAGCAGCCAAGGAACTAGCGGGATTTACAATGAGCAGTTCTTC. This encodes CASSQGTSGIYNEQFF.

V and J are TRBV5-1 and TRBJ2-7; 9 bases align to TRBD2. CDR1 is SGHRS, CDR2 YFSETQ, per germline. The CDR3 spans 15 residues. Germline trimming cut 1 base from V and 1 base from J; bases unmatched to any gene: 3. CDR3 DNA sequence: TGCGCCAGCAGCTTGCAGCTAGCGGGATCCTACGAGCAGTACTTC. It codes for CASSLQLAGSYEQYF. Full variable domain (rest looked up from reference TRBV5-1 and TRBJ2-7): KAGVTQTPRYLIKTRGQQVTLSCSPISGHRSVSWYQQTPGQGLQFLFEYFSETQRNKGNFPGRFSGRQFSNSRSEMNVSTLELGDSALYLCASSLQLAGSYEQYFGPGTRLTVT.

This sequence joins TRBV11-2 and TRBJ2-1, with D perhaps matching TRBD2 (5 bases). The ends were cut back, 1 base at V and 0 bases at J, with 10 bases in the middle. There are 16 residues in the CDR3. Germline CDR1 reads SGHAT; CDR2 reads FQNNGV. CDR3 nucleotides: TGTGCCAGCAGCTTAGGAGCGGAAAGCTCCTACAATGAGCAGTTCTTC. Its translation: CASSLGAESSYNEQFF. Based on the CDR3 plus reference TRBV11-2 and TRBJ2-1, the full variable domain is EAGVAQSPRYKIIEKRQSVAFWCNPISGHATLYWYQQILGQGPKLLIQFQNNGVVDDSQLPKDRFSAERLKGVDSTLKIQPAKLEDSAVYLCASSLGAESSYNEQFFGPGTRLTVL.

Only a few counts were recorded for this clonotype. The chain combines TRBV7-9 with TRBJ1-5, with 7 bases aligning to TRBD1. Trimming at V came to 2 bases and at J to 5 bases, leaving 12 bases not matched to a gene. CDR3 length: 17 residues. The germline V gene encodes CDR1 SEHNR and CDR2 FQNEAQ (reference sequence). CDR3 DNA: TGTGCCAGCAGCTTAAATTTCGGGGACGGACAGGATCAGCCCCAGCATTTT. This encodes CASSLNFGDGQDQPQHF.

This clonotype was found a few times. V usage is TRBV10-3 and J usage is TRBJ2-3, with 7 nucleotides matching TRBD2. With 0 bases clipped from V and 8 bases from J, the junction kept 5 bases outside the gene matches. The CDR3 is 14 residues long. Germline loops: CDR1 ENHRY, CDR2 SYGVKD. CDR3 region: CAISESGGSGTQYF. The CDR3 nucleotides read TGTGCCATCAGTGAGTCGGGCGGGAGCGGTACGCAGTATTTT.

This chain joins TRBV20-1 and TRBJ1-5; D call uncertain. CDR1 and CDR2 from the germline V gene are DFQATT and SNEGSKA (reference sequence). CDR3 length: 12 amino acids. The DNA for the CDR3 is TGCAGCGGGGTTTCGAGCAATCAGCCCCAGCATTTT. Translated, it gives CSGVSSNQPQHF.

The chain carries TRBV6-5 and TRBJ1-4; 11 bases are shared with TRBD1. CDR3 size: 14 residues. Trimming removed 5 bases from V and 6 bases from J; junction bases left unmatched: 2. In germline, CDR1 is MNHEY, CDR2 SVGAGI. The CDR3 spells CASSQDRGHEKLFF. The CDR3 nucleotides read TGTGCCAGCAGTCAGGACAGGGGGCATGAAAAACTGTTTTTT.

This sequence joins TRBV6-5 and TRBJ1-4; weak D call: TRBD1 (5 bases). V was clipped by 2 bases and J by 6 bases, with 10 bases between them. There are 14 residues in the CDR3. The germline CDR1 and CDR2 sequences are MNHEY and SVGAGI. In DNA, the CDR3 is TGTGCCAGCAGTTACCTGGGGGGGGATGAAAAACTGTTTTTT. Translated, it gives CASSYLGGDEKLFF.

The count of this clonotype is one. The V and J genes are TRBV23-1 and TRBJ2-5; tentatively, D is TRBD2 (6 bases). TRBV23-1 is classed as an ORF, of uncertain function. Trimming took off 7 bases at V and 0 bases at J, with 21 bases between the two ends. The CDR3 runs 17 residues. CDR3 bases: TGCGCCAGCACCTCAACTAGAGGCGGGGTGTACCAAGAGACCCAGTACTTC. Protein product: CASTSTRGGVYQETQYF.